The 10 T cell receptor beta chains listed next were all sequenced from one sample in a study of T cells in localized non-small cell lung cancer. Assay used: immunoSEQ multiplex PCR; TCRdb lists only in-frame clones, some missing. The sample includes 25,000 to 30,000 clones, approximately 78% of them seen just once. Source: peripheral blood, taken before any cancer treatment. These receptors all stem from a woman aged 40 to 75 with stage I lung adenocarcinoma.

V and J are TRBV10-1 and TRBJ1-3, with unresolved D. The CDR3 length is 14 residues. Trimming took off 2 bases at V and 0 bases at J, with 5 bases between the two ends. Germline CDR1 is WNHNN and CDR2 is SYGVQD (reference sequence). CDR3 loop: CASSENFSGNTIYF. The CDR3 DNA reads as TGCGCCAGCAGTGAGAACTTCTCTGGAAACACCATATATTTT.

V and J are TRBV5-6 and TRBJ1-6; D ambiguous. In germline, CDR1 is SGHDT, CDR2 YYEEEE. Trimming took 1 base from V and 9 from J, leaving 11 bases between them. The CDR3 totals 14 residues. DNA for the CDR3: TGTGCCAGCAGCTTGATATATTCAGTTTCACCCCTCCACTTT. Translated: CASSLIYSVSPLHF.

The chain has TRBV5-4 and TRBJ2-3; 11 bases line up with TRBD2. This CDR3 has 15 amino acids. V was pared by 4 bases and J by 2 bases, with 3 bases of the junction left unmatched. The germline CDR1 and CDR2 sequences are SGHNT and YYREEE (reference sequence). The CDR3 is CASSVSGGATDTQYF. The DNA for the CDR3 is TGTGCCAGCAGCGTTAGCGGGGGGGCCACAGATACGCAGTATTTT.

The rearrangement joins TRBV5-1 to TRBJ2-7, with D perhaps TRBD2 (6 bases). This CDR3 region has 16 residues. The V and J ends lost 0 bases and 4 bases respectively, with 17 bases between them. The germline CDR1 and CDR2 sequences are SGHRS and YFSETQ. Written as DNA, the CDR3 is TGCGCCAGCAGCTTGGAGTTCGGGGACTGGGGTTACGAGCAGTACTTC. It translates to CASSLEFGDWGYEQYF.

This clone occurred a few times. The rearrangement joins TRBV15 to TRBJ1-5; maybe TRBD1 (6 bases). Trimming left V 0 bases short and J 3 bases short, with 9 bases between. Per the germline V gene, CDR1 is LNHNV and CDR2 is YYDKDF (reference sequence). The CDR3 consists of 15 residues. The CDR3 coding sequence is TGTGCCACCAGCAGAGATGGACAGATCAATCAGCCCCAGCATTTT. Translated: CATSRDGQINQPQHF.

V usage is TRBV30 and J usage is TRBJ1-2; D not resolved. CDR1 GTSNPN and CDR2 SVGIG come from the germline V gene (reference sequence). V was clipped by 3 bases and J by 4 bases, with 9 bases between them. This CDR3 spans 12 amino acids. The CDR3 nucleotides read TGTGCCTGGAGATCGGGTGGCTATGGCTACACCTTC. Its translation is CAWRSGGYGYTF.

This clone was seen a handful of times. J is TRBJ1-1 and V is TRBV6-4; no clear D. Germline CDR1 is MRHNA and CDR2 is SNTAGT. The germline V and J ends were trimmed by 5 bases and 0 bases, with 7 bases remaining between them. There are 13 residues in the CDR3. In nucleotides, the CDR3 is TGTGCCAGCAGTACAACAATGAACACTGAAGCTTTCTTT. Amino acids: CASSTTMNTEAFF.

This clone was seen only a few times. The chain uses TRBV5-6 and TRBJ2-1, with D uncertain. The CDR3 contains 15 residues. The germline V and J ends were trimmed by 2 bases and 1 base, with 10 bases remaining between them. Per the germline V gene, CDR1 is SGHDT and CDR2 is YYEEEE. The CDR3 reads CASSFRVSSYNEQFF. DNA for the CDR3: TGTGCCAGCAGCTTTAGGGTAAGTTCCTACAATGAGCAGTTCTTC.

The chain is built from TRBV9 and TRBJ2-6; no reliable D call. Per the germline V gene, CDR1 is SGDLS and CDR2 is YYNGEE. Trimming removed 0 bases at V and 2 bases at J, with 9 bases between. The CDR3 extends over 16 amino acids. CDR3 DNA: TGTGCCAGCAGCGTAGAGGGCGGAACTGGGGCCAACGTCCTGACTTTC. Translating gives CASSVEGGTGANVLTF.

This chain joins TRBV18 and TRBJ2-1, with a tentative D call TRBD2 (7 bases). This CDR3 is 14 amino acids long. V was shortened by 6 bases and J by 5 bases, with 14 bases between the two germline ends. The germline V gene encodes CDR1 KGHSH and CDR2 LQKENI. The chain's CDR3 is CASSPGGTHNEQFF. The CDR3 DNA reads as TGTGCCAGCTCTCCGGGGGGCACACACAATGAGCAGTTCTTC.